Below are 14 T cell receptor beta chains sequenced from a single sample in a study of cytomegalovirus exposure and HLA in healthy donors. 13 Jbeta primers and 60 Vbeta primers were used for the PCR. Measured with immunoSEQ multiplex PCR; TCRdb has only the in-frame clones, and not every one. Of 65,000 to 90,000 clones in the sample, around 79% were seen once. The sequencing sample was made of PBMCs. Source of these receptors: a man in his thirties or forties in good health and CMV-seronegative.

The V gene is TRBV14, the J gene TRBJ2-3; TRBD2 aligns across 11 bases. Germline CDR1 reads SGHDN; CDR2 reads FVKESK. V trimming: 1 base; J trimming: 8 bases; junction bases outside the gene matches: 5. CDR3 length: 15 amino acids. CDR3 nucleotides: TGTGCCAGCAGCCAAGCGGGACTAGCGGTCCTTACGCAGTATTTT. Translation: CASSQAGLAVLTQYF.

On this clone itself: Other DNA variants within this sample encode the same CDR3. The rearrangement links TRBV9 to TRBJ2-5; D gene uncertain. CDR1 and CDR2 from the germline V gene are SGDLS and YYNGEE. CDR3 size: 14 residues. The V end was cut by 0 bases, the J end by 1 base, with 7 bases between. The CDR3 spells CASSVGTVQETQYF. CDR3 coding DNA: TGTGCCAGCAGCGTAGGTACAGTCCAAGAGACCCAGTACTTC.

The chain carries TRBV18 and TRBJ1-4, with 8 bases matching TRBD1. The length of the CDR3 is 15 residues. Germline assignment: CDR1 KGHSH and CDR2 LQKENI. The V and J ends lost 4 bases and 5 bases, in that order; junction bases with no gene match: 6. The CDR3 DNA reads as TGTGCCAGCTCACACTCGACAGGGGAGAATGAAAAACTGTTTTTT. Protein product: CASSHSTGENEKLFF.

The chain has TRBV10-3 and TRBJ2-7, with 9 bases lining up with TRBD1. The V segment lost 7 bases and the J segment 7 bases; nucleotides outside the gene matches: 11. Germline V CDR1 and CDR2: ENHRY, SYGVKD. This CDR3 has 14 residues. The CDR3 DNA sequence: TGTGCCATCAAGGGGGGGACAGGGAGGGTTGAGCAGTACTTC. Protein: CAIKGGTGRVEQYF.

V usage is TRBV30 and J usage is TRBJ1-4; 9 bases are shared with TRBD1. The CDR3 is 13 amino acids. CDR1 is GTSNPN, CDR2 SVGIG, per germline (reference sequence). After removal of 5 bases from V and 5 bases from J, the junction contained 3 bases not matched to a gene. The CDR3: CAWGDRVNEKLFF. The CDR3, as DNA: TGTGCCTGGGGGGACAGGGTGAATGAAAAACTGTTTTTT.

The J gene is TRBJ2-3, the V gene TRBV7-9; TRBD2 might be the D (5 bases). Germline V gene data show CDR1 as SEHNR and CDR2 as FQNEAQ (reference sequence). V was cut by 1 base and J by 2 bases, with 13 bases left in between. The CDR3 spans 16 residues. DNA for the CDR3: TGTGCCAGCAGCTTAGGCAGCGGTTGGTCCACAGATACGCAGTATTTT. This translates into CASSLGSGWSTDTQYF.

The rearrangement links TRBV11-2 to TRBJ2-7; TRBD1 aligns across 11 bases. The CDR3 totals 14 residues. Germline assignment: CDR1 SGHAT and CDR2 FQNNGV. V shed 5 bases, J shed 7 bases, and the junction held 7 bases outside the gene matches. In DNA form, the CDR3 reads TGTGCCAGCAGCGCCGGGACAGGGGGTGTTGAGCAGTACTTC. It specifies CASSAGTGGVEQYF.

This sequence joins TRBV28 and TRBJ1-1, with 8 bases identical to TRBD1. The trim removed 4 bases at V and 5 bases at J, leaving 3 bases unmatched. This CDR3 contains 13 residues. Looked up from germline, CDR1 is MDHEN and CDR2 is SYDVKM. CDR3 DNA sequence: TGTGCCAGCAGTTGGACAGGGACAACTGAAGCTTTCTTT. This sequence encodes CASSWTGTTEAFF.

The rearrangement joins TRBV27 to TRBJ1-5; 7 positions match TRBD1. The junction had 4 bases not matched to a gene; V was cut back by 6 bases and J by 2 bases. The CDR3 runs to 14 residues. Per germline, CDR1 MNHEY and CDR2 SMNVEV (reference sequence). The CDR3, as DNA: TGTGCCAGCAGGAAAACAGGGGGCAATCAGCCCCAGCATTTT. As protein: CASRKTGGNQPQHF.

To note about this clone: The sample contains more than one DNA sequence encoding this CDR3. The rearrangement joins TRBV7-9 to TRBJ1-3, with D perhaps matching TRBD1 (6 bases). The CDR3 totals 17 residues. In germline, CDR1 is SEHNR, CDR2 FQNEAQ (reference sequence). The V and J ends lost 1 base and 0 bases respectively, with 13 bases between them. The CDR3 DNA follows: TGTGCCAGCAGCTTAGGGGGGGGCCTGAGCTCTGGAAACACCATATATTTT. Its protein is CASSLGGGLSSGNTIYF.

Worth noting for this clone: A read error may produce the germline difference seen at one junction end. The gene calls are TRBV7-9 and TRBJ1-1, with a weak D call TRBD1 (5 bases). The CDR3 totals 12 residues. CDR1 SEHNR and CDR2 FQNEAQ come from the germline V gene (reference sequence). CDR3 loop: CSSSLGATEAFF. The CDR3 DNA reads TGTTCCAGCAGCTTAGGGGCCACTGAAGCTTTCTTT.

The V and J genes are TRBV18 and TRBJ1-2, with D possibly matching TRBD1 (6 bases). This CDR3 has 15 residues. The V and J ends lost 4 bases and 7 bases respectively, with 19 bases between them. Germline-derived CDR1 and CDR2 are KGHSH and LQKENI. The CDR3 DNA reads as TGTGCCAGCTCACTTGACAAAAACAGGGAAATTGGCTACACCTTC. As protein: CASSLDKNREIGYTF. Based on the CDR3 plus reference TRBV18 and TRBJ1-2, the full variable domain is NAGVMQNPRHLVRRRGQEARLRCSPMKGHSHVYWYRQLPEEGLKFMVYLQKENIIDESGMPKERFSAEFPKEGPSILRIQQVVRGDSAAYFCASSLDKNREIGYTFGSGTRLTVV.

CDR3 loop: CASSNGGQGAIGELFF. In DNA form, the CDR3 reads TGTGCCAGCAGCAATGGAGGGCAGGGGGCGATCGGGGAGCTGTTTTTT. The chain links TRBV5-4 to TRBJ2-2; 8 bases agree with TRBD1. Germline CDR1 reads SGHNT; CDR2 reads YYREEE (reference sequence). CDR3 length: 16 residues. J lost 7 bases, V lost 4 bases, and 12 bases had no gene match.

This clone showed up just once. The chain uses TRBV4-2 and TRBJ2-3, with TRBD2 identical over 15 bases. The CDR3 length is 18 residues. After removal of 3 bases from V and 6 bases from J, the junction contained 10 bases not matched to a gene. Germline loops: CDR1 LGHNA, CDR2 YNFKEQ. The CDR3 sequence: CASSQGLAGGVFGDTQYF. In DNA, the CDR3 is TGTGCCAGCAGCCAGGGACTAGCGGGGGGCGTTTTCGGGGATACGCAGTATTTT.